Shown below are 23 T cell receptor beta chains from a single sample sequenced in a study of STAT3 mutations in large granular lymphocyte leukemia. These receptors lack a known antigen. The study's findings and limits: Every T-LGLL patient had at least one immunodominant TCRbeta clonotype.

Assay used: immunoSEQ multiplex PCR; TCRdb lists only in-frame clones, some missing. Among about 7,700 clones listed, under 85% were seen once. The specimen was peripheral blood mononuclear cells. The receptors here all came from a woman aged 40 to 50 with T-cell large granular lymphocyte leukemia. Some clones in this sample may be carry-over from other donors' samples.

This clone was found a few times. CDR3 coding DNA: TGTGCCTGGAGTGTGACTCAACGTGGGTATGGCTACACCTTC. Protein: CAWSVTQRGYGYTF. The chain links TRBV30 to TRBJ1-2; no definite D call. The V end was cut by 0 bases, the J end by 5 bases, with 13 bases between. The CDR3 loop spans 14 amino acids. Germline V gives CDR1 GTSNPN, CDR2 SVGIG (reference sequence).

J is TRBJ1-5 and V is TRBV30; no clear D gene. Trimming took 0 bases from V and 4 from J, leaving 10 bases between them. The CDR3 runs 14 residues. Germline V gene sequence: CDR1 GTSNPN, CDR2 SVGIG (reference sequence). The CDR3 DNA is TGTGCCTGGAGTGTAGGGCCGGGAAATCAGCCCCAGCATTTT. Translation: CAWSVGPGNQPQHF.

This clone is judged medium-sized. This rearrangement joins TRBV4-2 to TRBJ2-5; 9 nucleotides match TRBD2. CDR1 is LGHNA and CDR2 is YNFKEQ in the germline V gene. The CDR3 covers 16 residues. J gave up 7 bases and V 0 bases, and 9 bases lay outside the gene matches. In nucleotides, the CDR3 is TGTGCCAGCAGCCAAGATGGAGCGGGAGGCCTAGGGACCCAGTACTTC. Amino acid sequence: CASSQDGAGGLGTQYF.

The chain has TRBV7-9 and TRBJ2-7; TRBD1 agrees at 8 bases. The CDR3 is 17 amino acids. V was clipped by 1 base and J by 3 bases; unmatched bases: 11. Germline V gene data show CDR1 as SEHNR and CDR2 as FQNEAQ (reference sequence). The CDR3 loop is CASSLGRLGQDSYEQYF. CDR3 nucleotides: TGTGCCAGCAGCTTAGGGCGGTTGGGACAGGATAGCTACGAGCAGTACTTC.

J is TRBJ1-1 and V is TRBV29-1; TRBD1 might be the D (5 bases). This CDR3 spans 14 amino acids. V was shortened by 4 bases and J by 1 base, with 13 bases between the two germline ends. CDR1 is SQVTM and CDR2 is ANQGSEA in the germline V gene. The CDR3 loop is CSVGGRSTNTEAFF. The CDR3 DNA is TGCAGCGTTGGGGGCCGGAGTACGAACACTGAAGCTTTCTTT.

The chain couples TRBV7-9 to TRBJ1-2; D may be TRBD1 (5 bases). CDR3 length: 12 amino acids. Per germline, CDR1 SEHNR and CDR2 FQNEAQ (reference sequence). V shed 4 bases and J shed 7 bases, with 10 bases lying between them. CDR3 amino acids: CASSWGRGGYTF. DNA for the CDR3: TGTGCCAGCAGCTGGGGCCGCGGTGGCTACACCTTC.

Concerning this clone itself: The junction differs from germline at one of its ends, possibly a read error. This chain links TRBV30 with TRBJ1-1; 8 positions match TRBD1. This CDR3 spans 13 amino acids. CDR1 GTSNPN and CDR2 SVGIG come from the germline V gene (reference sequence). The CDR3 loop reads CAWSTTGGGGHNF. The CDR3 nucleotides read TGTGCCTGGAGTACAACAGGGGGTGGGGGCCACAACTTT. The full variable domain, rest sourced from reference TRBV30 and TRBJ1-1, is SQTIHQWPATLVQPVGSPLSLECTVEGTSNPNLYWYRQAAGRGLQLLFYSVGIGQISSEVPQNLSASRPQDRQFILSSKKLLLSDSGFYLCAWSTTGGGGHNFGQGTRLTVV.

The V call is TRBV30, the J call TRBJ2-5, with 13 positions matching TRBD2. Per the germline V gene, CDR1 is GTSNPN and CDR2 is SVGIG (reference sequence). This CDR3 is 13 amino acids long. After removal of 6 bases from V and 7 bases from J, the junction contained 5 bases not matched to a gene. The CDR3 reads CACRTSGGGTQYF. Written as DNA, the CDR3 is TGTGCCTGCAGGACTAGCGGGGGAGGGACCCAGTACTTC.

This clone turned up a few times. The gene calls are TRBV5-4 and TRBJ1-2, with a weak D call TRBD1 (6 bases). V lost 7 bases and J 10 bases, leaving 20 bases between the germline ends. The CDR3 covers 13 residues. Germline CDR1 reads SGHNT; CDR2 reads YYREEE (reference sequence). In DNA, the CDR3 is TGTGCCAGCTCGATAGGGGGAGGAGACCACTACACCTTC. This codes for CASSIGGGDHYTF. Filled out from reference TRBV5-4 and TRBJ1-2, the complete variable domain reads ETGVTQSPTHLIKTRGQQVTLRCSSQSGHNTVSWYQQALGQGPQFIFQYYREEENGRGNFPPRFSGLQFPNYSSELNVNALELDDSALYLCASSIGGGDHYTFGSGTRLTVV.

The V gene is TRBV7-9, the J gene TRBJ1-2; D not certain. The CDR3 length is 13 residues. CDR1 is SEHNR, CDR2 FQNEAQ, per germline (reference sequence). V was trimmed by 5 bases and J by 5 bases, leaving 12 bases between them. The CDR3 loop reads CASSREGVYGYTF. The CDR3 region has the DNA TGTGCCAGCAGCCGGGAGGGCGTTTATGGCTACACCTTC.

The chain joins TRBV30 to TRBJ2-7, with 9 bases that match TRBD2. This CDR3 spans 14 amino acids. J gave up 4 bases and V 0 bases, and 4 bases lay outside the gene matches. Per germline, CDR1 GTSNPN and CDR2 SVGIG (reference sequence). This chain's CDR3 is CAWSVAGGPYEQYF. In nucleotides, the CDR3 is TGTGCCTGGAGTGTCGCGGGGGGGCCTTACGAGCAGTACTTC.

The CDR3 coding sequence is TGTGCCTGGAGTGTTCAGGAGGGTGAGCAGTTCTTC. Encoded protein: CAWSVQEGEQFF. V usage is TRBV30 and J usage is TRBJ2-1; possibly TRBD2 for D (6 bases). The length of the CDR3 is 12 residues. With 0 bases removed from V and 9 bases from J, the gap between germline ends came to 9 bases. The V gene's germline CDR1 is GTSNPN and CDR2 SVGIG (reference sequence).

V and J are TRBV27 and TRBJ1-2; weak D call: TRBD1 (5 bases). The germline V gene has CDR1 MNHEY and CDR2 SMNVEV (reference sequence). This CDR3 contains 15 residues. Trimming removed 5 bases at V and 7 bases at J, with 20 bases between. The CDR3 here is CASSPAIGAEGGYTF. CDR3 DNA sequence: TGTGCCAGCAGTCCCGCAATCGGGGCGGAAGGTGGCTACACCTTC.

This chain uses TRBV5-1 with TRBJ2-1; TRBD2 matches at 8 bases. The CDR3 is 15 amino acids. CDR1 and CDR2 (germline): SGHRS, YFSETQ. V dropped 4 bases and J dropped 2; count of bases not matched to a gene: 5. The CDR3 nucleotides are TGCGCCAGCAGCGGGGGTAGCGGGGCCTACAATGAGCAGTTCTTC. Translated, it gives CASSGGSGAYNEQFF.

The V and J genes are TRBV30 and TRBJ2-1, with unresolved D. V lost 0 bases and J 8 bases, leaving 14 bases between the germline ends. Germline V gene sequence: CDR1 GTSNPN, CDR2 SVGIG (reference sequence). This CDR3 is 14 amino acids long. The CDR3 sequence: CAWSVLAAGDEQFF. The CDR3 DNA sequence: TGTGCCTGGAGTGTATTGGCAGCAGGAGATGAGCAGTTCTTC.

The rearrangement joins TRBV4-1 to TRBJ2-7, with a weak D call TRBD2 (5 bases). This CDR3 contains 12 residues. V shed 3 bases and J shed 7 bases, with 10 bases lying between them. Looked up from germline, CDR1 is MGHRA and CDR2 is YSYEKL. The CDR3 region has the DNA TGCGCCAGCAGCCATCCTAGCCGGGAGCAGTACTTC. It translates to CASSHPSREQYF.

This clone is a singleton in its sample. V and J are TRBV5-1 and TRBJ2-1, with TRBD2 identical over 10 bases. The germline CDR1 and CDR2 sequences are SGHRS and YFSETQ. The trim removed 4 bases at V and 6 bases at J, leaving 7 bases unmatched. The CDR3 consists of 15 residues. The CDR3 reads CASSQTSGASNEQFF. The CDR3 coding sequence is TGCGCCAGCAGCCAAACTAGCGGGGCTAGCAATGAGCAGTTCTTC.

The V gene is TRBV27, the J gene TRBJ1-2; 8 nucleotides line up with TRBD1. CDR3 length equals 13 residues. CDR1 is MNHEY and CDR2 is SMNVEV in the germline V gene (reference sequence). Trimming at V came to 9 bases and at J to 5 bases, leaving 8 bases not matched to a gene. CDR3 region: CARNDRGEYGYTF. The CDR3 DNA reads TGTGCCAGGAATGACAGGGGTGAGTATGGCTACACCTTC.

The chain joins TRBV18 to TRBJ2-5; D call uncertain. V was clipped by 1 base and J by 4 bases, with 16 bases between them. The CDR3 has 16 residues. The germline gives CDR1 KGHSH, CDR2 LQKENI. For the CDR3, the DNA is TGTGCCAGCTCACCACGCCTCGAGCCCGGGTCAGAGACCCAGTACTTC. This translates into CASSPRLEPGSETQYF.

This clone was detected only once. This chain uses TRBV5-1 with TRBJ1-1, with 7 bases fitting TRBD1. The germline V gene has CDR1 SGHRS and CDR2 YFSETQ. Unmatched junction bases numbered 12, after V lost 3 bases and J lost 4 bases. There are 16 residues in the CDR3. The CDR3 nucleotides are TGCGCCAGCAGCTCCGGGACAGTCCTTAGGGGCACTGAAGCTTTCTTT. Protein product: CASSSGTVLRGTEAFF.

V and J are TRBV5-1 and TRBJ1-5, with D possibly being TRBD1 (6 bases). The germline V gene has CDR1 SGHRS and CDR2 YFSETQ. This CDR3 comprises 15 residues. The ends were cut back, 0 bases at V and 6 bases at J, with 13 bases in the middle. For the CDR3, the DNA is TGCGCCAGCAGCTTGGATTGGGGGGCTGGTCAGCCCCAGCATTTT. As protein: CASSLDWGAGQPQHF.

This chain joins TRBV5-4 and TRBJ2-7, with D possibly being TRBD1 (6 bases). There are 14 residues in the CDR3. Germline V gene data show CDR1 as SGHNT and CDR2 as YYREEE (reference sequence). Trimming stripped 2 bases from V and 3 bases from J, with 12 bases between. CDR3 DNA: TGTGCCAGCAGCTTCCAGGGGAGTAGCTACGAGCAGTACTTC. Translating gives CASSFQGSSYEQYF. The whole variable domain, filled in from reference TRBV5-4 and TRBJ2-7, reads ETGVTQSPTHLIKTRGQQVTLRCSSQSGHNTVSWYQQALGQGPQFIFQYYREEENGRGNFPPRFSGLQFPNYSSELNVNALELDDSALYLCASSFQGSSYEQYFGPGTRLTVT.

The chain couples TRBV5-5 to TRBJ1-4, with D possibly TRBD1 on 5 matching bases. Germline CDR1 and CDR2: SGHKS and YYEKEE (reference sequence). V was trimmed by 0 bases and J by 7 bases, leaving 19 bases between them. This CDR3 has 17 amino acids. The CDR3 loop is CASSLVGRRGEGEKLFF. The DNA for the CDR3 is TGTGCCAGCAGCTTGGTGGGGAGAAGGGGTGAAGGTGAAAAACTGTTTTTT.